This T cell receptor (beta chain) was found in a study of human T cells and chemical hapten exposure (dated by TCRdb to the early 2020s). With respect to the entire study: For sensitization, 2% DPC in acetone was applied to a roughly 2 cm by roughly 2 cm area of upper inner arm skin. Patients additionally received weekly therapeutic DPC doses to the scalp throughout the roughly 25-week study period. Patch tests used Finn chambers with 0.01% DPC on the upper back, scored after 6 days by International Contact Dermatitis Research Group standards. Most of the patients in the cohort were female, and the cohort covered alopecia areata with under or over 50% scalp involvement, alopecia totalis and alopecia universalis. Libraries were combined into a pool for sequencing, and differences in TCR yield between samples came mainly from small differences in library volumes within the pool. Peripheral blood TCR repertoire changes were tracked in vivo in alopecia patients during primary and secondary sensitization to the hapten diphenylcyclopropenone (DPC). Blood samples were taken from patients before sensitization (week 0) and then at 2, 6 and about 24 weeks after DPC sensitization. Twenty-nine alopecia patients provided blood for TCR sequencing at one to four time points (pre-sensitization, 2, 6 and 24 weeks).

Overall study results and their limits: The number of PT1 expanded TCRs positively correlated with patch test score, significant at thresholds 8, 16 and 32 but not 4. The number of TCRs above 1 in 1000 frequency did not change with DPC sensitization; there was no evidence of global repertoire structure alterations. Alopecia, a presumed autoimmune disease, was present in all patients, so the immune response of the patients might differ from that of healthy individuals. Repeated subsampling changed both the strength of the expansion versus patch-test correlation and the threshold at which that correlation became significant. Significantly more large CDR3 similarity clusters were formed by expanded TCRs than by pre-sensitization or healthy control sets, consistent with antigen-driven responses.

Taken with the paper, the label for time point translates to: patch test 2, 6 weeks after DPC sensitization. In light of the paper, this sample's treatment or condition label describes: therapeutic diphenylcyclopropenone sensitization with weekly scalp DPC. At each patch-test visit, blood was drawn before the patch test was applied. Eligible patients were aged 18 to 70, diagnosed with alopecia, deemed suitable for DPC therapy, and excluded if pregnant. Total RNA was extracted from unfractionated whole blood collected in Tempus Blood RNA tubes. The CDR3 has 13 amino acids, counting the end cysteine and phenylalanine. The only DNA kept is the CDR3, 39 bases in frame from the first base. CDR1 and CDR2, per the germline V gene, are SQVTM and ANQGSEA. Relative to germline, V is 6 bases shorter and J is 2 bases shorter, with 12 bases between their ends. The library was obtained by RACE. TCRdb names NextSeq 500 as the instrument used. Library preparation attached unique molecular identifiers to individual cDNA molecules for quantitative, reproducible TCR counting. Both TCR alpha and TCR beta chains were sequenced from each blood RNA sample. In the source study's methods: The median number of TCRs per sample was roughly 100,000, ranging from about 23,224 to 690,600. V, J and CDR3 annotation of the TCR reads was performed with the Decombinator software suite. For the PS versus PT1 abundance plots, all samples were subsampled to the same number of TCRs (28,000). TCRs were defined as expanded if absent before sensitization and observed at least eight times at the 2-week time point. TCRdb took the public reads, trimmed them with fastp at Q25, ran MiXCR for clone calling and kept in-frame beta chains. Rows matching on CDR3 protein sequence are summarized as one entry with the most common DNA and genes. It is TCRdb's table, rather than the study itself, that gives the V and J calls and clone size. The table for this sample lists tens of thousands of distinct CDR3 sequences; roughly 10% of them were counted only once. Roughly 1.5% of the sample comes from the top ten.

This clonotype was observed at least ten times. The target of this receptor is not known. Base quality data are lacking; no much larger clone is found one base away. The TCR comes from a man aged 18-30 years with alopecia areata. Some clones in this sample may be carry-over from other donors' samples. Sequences were derived from whole blood, sampled in connection with sensitization to the hapten diphenylcyclopropenone (DPC). This sequence uses TRBV29-1 and TRBJ2-3; the D gene assignment is ambiguous. The CDR3 protein: CSVATDHTDTQYF. The DNA sequence reads TGCAGCGTAGCCACTGATCACACAGATACGCAGTATTTT.